This TCR beta chain was retrieved from a study of a mutant IDH1 vaccine in newly diagnosed glioma. In the study overall: The first vaccination came 4-6 weeks after radiotherapy alone, or with temozolomide cycles. Before enrollment, patients got radiotherapy alone, temozolomide alone, or mostly the combination. Regarding the study as a whole: Whatever changes occurred in top peripheral T cell clonotypes seemed unrelated to pseudoprogression. Vaccine-induced responses were seen in less than 95% of patients, spanning several MHC alleles.

This clone was detected once. Its specificity is not known. Germline-derived CDR1 and CDR2 are SGHTA and FQGNSA. CDR3 length: 12 residues. Trimming cost V 4 bases and J 4 bases, with 6 bases left between them. Time point of the sample: week 23, last vaccination. Alongside topical imiquimod, each dose of vaccine comprised 300 ug of mutant IDH1 20-mer peptide. Generated by immunoSEQ multiplex PCR, the TCRdb table keeps only in-frame clones and is missing some. The sample yields roughly 43,000 clones, approximately 72% seen once. The material was PBMCs, obtained from a glioma patient whose treatment included an IDH1 peptide vaccine. The rearrangement links TRBV7-2 to TRBJ2-3; no clear D gene. This sequence was found in a man in his fifties or sixties with glioma. The CDR3: CASSSTSDTQYF. CDR3 nucleotides: TGTGCCAGCAGCTCCACGTCAGATACGCAGTATTTT.